This T cell receptor beta chain was observed in a study of blood T cells in healthy people across ages. The CDR3 sequence is 16 residues long. Together with a sample-barcoded 5' primer, a J-beta primer mix was included in a second PCR lasting roughly 6 to 12 cycles. Each CDR3 protein gets one entry after TCRdb re-called the 5' RACE reads with MiXCR. The table records about 1.4 million distinct CDR3 sequences, approximately 59% of them present only once. Extraction of total RNA produced a minimum of 5 micrograms from each sample. This TCR came from a man aged 18 to 29 in good health. This chain connects TRBV21-1 to TRBJ1-1; the table assigns TRBD1, which was not confirmed against the DNA. TRBV21-1 is flagged as a pseudogene. The sequenced material came from blood. CDR3 sequence reads: CASSKEPGPRSTEAFF. Written as DNA, the CDR3 is TGTGCCAGCAGCAAAGAACCGGGGCCGCGGAGCACTGAAGCTTTCTTT.